This TCR beta chain was recovered during a study of shared clonotypes between healthy human individuals (dated by TCRdb to the early 2020s). Regarding the complete study: Two women and a few men aged 18 to 49 years were included in the cohort. Per donor, leukapheresis produced somewhere between about 0.94 and 10 billion PBMCs. Per donor, three plates each were used for CD4 naive and CD4 memory, two for CD8 naive, and one for CD8 memory. To estimate repertoire size and how much clonotype sharing occurs between individuals, the study deeply sequenced the blood TCR repertoires of roughly 5 healthy adults. Libraries were prepared and TCR repertoires were sequenced by different laboratories using diverse techniques, in order to increase sequencing depth and limit assay-specific biases.

Donors were healthy HIV-negative adults with no recently reported acute infections or vaccinations. Every donor was a Caucasian adult residing in Nashville, Tennessee, USA. CD4+ T cells were enriched by magnetic negative selection; naive cells were then positively selected on CD45RA, and the negative fraction formed the memory subset. After blood collection by leukapheresis, PBMCs were isolated using Ficoll-Histopaque density gradient centrifugation and then cryopreserved in the vapor phase of liquid nitrogen. Analytical flow cytometry was used to check the purity and quantity of each magnetically sorted T cell population. From each sorted fraction, genomic DNA was isolated and quantified by UV absorbance on a Nanodrop 2000c. There are 15 amino acids in the CDR3, from cysteine to phenylalanine inclusive. Only CDR3 DNA is held: 45 bases, read in frame from base 1. CDR1 MNHNY and CDR2 SVGAGI were looked up in the germline V gene (reference sequence). At the junction V is shortened by 1 base and J by 4 bases, with 12 bases in between.

General conclusions and limits of the study: Pairwise subsampling led to the expectation that sequencing depth would affect the degree of clonotype sharing among donors. Incomplete sequencing was indicated by rarefaction of sorted-subset datasets, despite the large sequencing depth. Because the study included only a small number of donors, the genetic and exposure-history diversity represented was limited. About 5% of naive CD4, around 3.5% of naive CD8, 2.3% of memory CD4, and over 0.35% of memory CD8 clonotypes were shared across several donors. Higher generation probabilities were observed for clonotypes shared by all four sorted-subset donors than for non-shared clonotypes. Estimated clonotype richness was generally larger for naive than for memory subsets. Only blood was sampled, and tissue TCR repertoires likely differ from those in blood.

About this clone itself: This clone's antigen is unknown. No base-level quality is on record; no much larger clone is a single base apart.

Using the deep immunoSEQ assay, TCR CDR3 regions were amplified from genomic DNA by multiplex PCR. Extracted genomic DNA from each cell subset was distributed evenly across all wells of several immunoSEQ 96-well plates, and each plate was treated as a replicate. For sorted subsets, each replicate PCR was loaded with approximately 190 ng genomic DNA, equivalent to 25,000 to 30,000 T cell genomes. The purified libraries were quantified using a Qubit 3.0 fluorometer, sized with a Bioanalyzer 2100, and then quantified again using the KAPA Library Quantification kit. Every immunoSEQ 96-well plate was sequenced on a dedicated single-read 150-cycle Illumina NextSeq 550 flow cell. In the source study's methods: Because the immunoSEQ output held only junctional sequences and lacked quality scores, the filtering could not match the filtering applied to full-length reads. Sequences were annotated with PyIR, a Python wrapper for IgBLAST v1.9, and V/J genes and CDR3 were assigned using IMGT germline references. Any read was removed if the V/J assignment was weak (E-value above 1e-6), the CDR3 was missing, or the read contained stop codons, out-of-frame junctions, or ambiguous translated residues. V3J clonotypes were defined as sequences sharing the same inferred V gene, J gene, and CDR3 amino acid sequence. The percentage overlap between two repertoires was calculated by dividing the number of shared unique clonotypes by the size of the smaller repertoire. RTK rarefaction, the Chao1 estimator, and Recon v2.1 estimates of unobserved clonotypes were used to assess repertoire richness. Generation probabilities for all TCRbeta clonotypes obtained by the gDNA method from a handful of donors were computed using OLGA. Held by TCRdb, this immuneACCESS table contains in-frame sequences only and omits some clones. Under half of the omission traces to an unresolved V gene where checked; the cause of the rest is unknown. V and J calls and clone size are those listed in that table; D and trimming were worked out from the DNA. The table for this sample lists a few million clones; approximately 90% of them were counted only once. Around 0.14% of the sample comes from the top ten.

The sequence was collected from a man aged 18 to 30 in good health. Sequenced material: naive CD4+ T cells sorted from blood. Per the publication, the cell subset or site label means: CD45RA+ positively selected. Rearrangement joined TRBV6-6 to TRBJ2-3; the D assignment is uncertain and may be TRBD1 or TRBD2, with 6 bases supporting each. CDR3 region: CASSYLSRGPDTQYF. At the DNA level, the sequence is TGTGCCAGCAGTTACTTATCTCGGGGGCCAGATACGCAGTATTTT.